What follows are 31 T cell receptor beta chains derived from one specimen sequenced in a study of low-dose radiotherapy and immunotherapy resistance in tumors. Specified time point: after trial treatment. The treatment here: LDRT plus nivolumab, ipilimumab, low-dose cyclophosphamide and aspirin (RACIN trial). First-strand cDNA relied on TRAV- and TRBV-specific primers spanning alpha and beta chains. With a constant-region primer and a V-primer adapter, TCRs were subjected to approximately 20 PCR cycles of amplification. TCRdb re-analysed the reads in MiXCR, keeping a single row per CDR3 protein. Among about 80,000 distinct CDR3 sequences, around a sixth were seen once, and the ten largest hold approximately 1.5%. The specimen comprised PBMCs, sampled after low-dose radiotherapy plus immunotherapy. These receptors were obtained from a male donor with prostate cancer.

This clonotype appeared a single time. A single base is all that separates this from a far larger clone, so a read error is likely. The CDR3 DNA reads TGTGCCAGCAGCCCCTCGACAGGGGCCACTGAAGCTTTCTTT. As protein: CASSPSTGATEAFF. The genes are TRBV7-9 and TRBJ1-1, with 8 positions matching TRBD1. Losses at the gene ends were 5 bases for V and 4 bases for J; bases not matched to a gene: 6. This CDR3 has 14 residues. Germline V gene data show CDR1 as SEHNR and CDR2 as FQNEAQ (reference sequence).

This clonotype was counted at least ten times. J is TRBJ1-1 and V is TRBV5-1, with 8 bases matching TRBD1. There are 16 residues in the CDR3. J was trimmed by 5 bases and V by 0 bases; bases with no gene match: 9. Germline loops: CDR1 SGHRS, CDR2 YFSETQ. The CDR3 protein is CASSLGPATGETEAFF. DNA of the CDR3: TGCGCCAGCAGCTTGGGCCCCGCGACAGGGGAAACTGAAGCTTTCTTT.

This clonotype occurred many times. The chain recombines TRBV6-2 or TRBV6-3 with TRBJ1-5; weak D call: TRBD1 (5 bases). The ends were cut back, 0 bases at V and 0 bases at J, with 6 bases in the middle. CDR1 is MNHEY and CDR2 is SVGEGT in the germline V gene. CDR3 length: 15 amino acids. Written as DNA, the CDR3 is TGTGCCAGCAGTTACTCGGGGGATAGCAATCAGCCCCAGCATTTT. This gives the protein CASSYSGDSNQPQHF.

This clonotype was counted at least ten times. The gene calls are TRBV6-6 and TRBJ1-5, with 10 bases matching TRBD1. Germline V gene sequence: CDR1 MNHNY, CDR2 SVGAGI (reference sequence). V was pared by 0 bases and J by 6 bases, with 5 bases of the junction left unmatched. CDR3 length: 16 residues. The CDR3 reads CASSYSGQGWSQPQHF. CDR3 DNA sequence: TGTGCCAGCAGTTACTCGGGACAGGGGTGGTCTCAGCCCCAGCATTTT.

Comment on this clonotype: A much larger clone lies one base from this, so it may be a read error. The CDR3 DNA reads TGCGCCAGCAGCCAATGGCAGGGACTTACCGAGCAGTACTTC. Amino acids: CASSQWQGLTEQYF. The rearrangement joins TRBV4-1 to TRBJ2-7, with D perhaps TRBD2 (6 bases). Germline V lookup: CDR1 MGHRA, CDR2 YSYEKL. Trimming stripped 2 bases from V and 6 bases from J, with 14 bases between. The CDR3 is 14 amino acids.

This clonotype was observed at least ten times. V is TRBV29-1 and J is TRBJ2-1, with 9 positions matching TRBD2. Germline-derived CDR1 and CDR2 are SQVTM and ANQGSEA. V lost 6 bases and J lost 5; bases outside the gene matches: 8. The CDR3 length is 14 residues. The CDR3 DNA reads TGCAGCGTAGCTACCGGGACTAGCCACAATGAGCAGTTCTTC. Translation gives CSVATGTSHNEQFF.

As to this clonotype: Since a far larger clone is one base different, this is likely a read error. V is TRBV28 and J is TRBJ2-7; D gene unclear. V dropped 6 bases and J dropped 7 bases, with 7 bases sitting between them. CDR1 is MDHEN, CDR2 SYDVKM, per germline. This CDR3 comprises 10 residues. The CDR3 DNA follows: TGTGCCAGCAGCCAAAATGAGCAGTACTTC. Translated, it gives CASSQNEQYF.

This clonotype was counted at least ten times. The chain carries TRBV20-1 and TRBJ2-7; 9 bases match TRBD1. The V segment lost 6 bases and the J segment 1 base; nucleotides outside the gene matches: 7. Germline CDR1 reads DFQATT; CDR2 reads SNEGSKA (reference sequence). CDR3 length: 14 residues. CDR3 sequence (DNA): TGCAGTGCCCCCCGACAGGGGGAATCCTACGAGCAGTACTTC. It codes for CSAPRQGESYEQYF.

This clonotype was counted only a few times. The rearrangement links TRBV19 to TRBJ2-7, with unresolved D. The V gene lost 3 bases and the J gene lost 2 bases, with 14 bases spanning the gap. This CDR3 is built from 15 residues. Germline assignment: CDR1 LNHDA and CDR2 SQIVND (reference sequence). The CDR3 nucleotides read TGTGCCAGTAGTATTCGGGCCGGTTTTACCTACGAGCAGTACTTC. This gives the protein CASSIRAGFTYEQYF.

This clonotype was observed many times. This chain joins TRBV30 and TRBJ1-5; possible D gene TRBD1, 5 bases. Germline V gene sequence: CDR1 GTSNPN, CDR2 SVGIG (reference sequence). The CDR3 loop spans 13 amino acids. V lost 3 bases to trimming and J lost 5 bases, with 11 bases between them. CDR3 DNA sequence: TGTGCCTGGAGAGAGCAGGGAGATCAGCCCCAGCATTTT. The encoded protein is CAWREQGDQPQHF. Supplemented by reference TRBV30 and TRBJ1-5, the full variable domain reads SQTIHQWPATLVQPVGSPLSLECTVEGTSNPNLYWYRQAAGRGLQLLFYSVGIGQISSEVPQNLSASRPQDRQFILSSKKLLLSDSGFYLCAWREQGDQPQHFGDGTRLSIL.

This rearrangement joins TRBV6-5 to TRBJ2-1; 12 bases agree with TRBD2. The V gene end was trimmed by 2 bases and the J gene end by 6 bases; junction bases not matched to a gene: 8. CDR3 length: 17 amino acids. CDR1 is MNHEY and CDR2 is SVGAGI in the germline V gene. The CDR3 is CASSYRILAGGGNEQFF. The CDR3, as DNA: TGTGCCAGCAGTTACCGAATACTAGCGGGAGGAGGCAATGAGCAGTTCTTC.

This clonotype was detected many times. J is TRBJ2-5 and V is TRBV7-2; a weak D match, TRBD1 (6 bases). The germline gives CDR1 SGHTA, CDR2 FQGNSA. CDR3 size: 17 residues. Trimming removed 0 bases from V and 3 bases from J, with 17 bases in between. This CDR3 reads CASSLATFKTGEETQYF. The CDR3 nucleotides read TGTGCCAGCAGCTTAGCGACCTTTAAGACAGGCGAAGAGACCCAGTACTTC.

The V call is TRBV3-1, the J call TRBJ2-3; TRBD1 matches at 9 bases. This CDR3 has 15 residues. The V gene's germline CDR1 is LGHDT and CDR2 YNNKEL (reference sequence). J lost 2 bases, V lost 4 bases, and 4 bases had no gene match. The CDR3 loop reads CASSLGTGFTDTQYF. In DNA form, the CDR3 reads TGTGCCAGCAGCCTCGGGACAGGGTTCACAGATACGCAGTATTTT.

This clonotype was seen ten or more times. V is TRBV7-2 and J is TRBJ2-5, with D unclear. Germline V gene sequence: CDR1 SGHTA, CDR2 FQGNSA. Trimming took 7 bases from V and 4 from J, leaving 7 bases between them. The CDR3 covers 11 residues. The CDR3 region has the DNA TGTGCCAGCACCTCCGGAGAGACCCAGTACTTC. It is translated as CASTSGETQYF.

A few counts support this clonotype. Germline and junction disagree at one end, which may indicate a read error. The V and J genes are TRBV28 and TRBJ1-1; D not resolved. The CDR3 runs to 14 residues. Germline V lookup: CDR1 MDHEN, CDR2 SYDVKM. Here the CDR3 DNA reads TGTGCCAGCAGTATTCTGCGGACGAACACTGAAGCTCTCTTT. Its protein is CASSILRTNTEALF.

This chain joins TRBV5-1 and TRBJ2-5, with D maybe TRBD1 (6 bases). The CDR3 runs to 15 residues. Germline V lookup: CDR1 SGHRS, CDR2 YFSETQ. V dropped 2 bases and J dropped 3 bases, with 14 bases sitting between them. CDR3 residues: CASSLYRDTKETQYF. DNA of the CDR3: TGCGCCAGCAGCTTATACCGGGACACGAAAGAGACCCAGTACTTC.

A few counts support this clonotype. The rearrangement joins TRBV4-1 to TRBJ1-1; D gene uncertain. The CDR3 length is 14 residues. The V gene lost 4 bases and the J gene lost 0 bases, with 9 bases spanning the gap. Germline V gene data show CDR1 as MGHRA and CDR2 as YSYEKL. The CDR3 is CASSRAGLNTEAFF. In DNA form, the CDR3 reads TGCGCCAGCAGCCGAGCCGGATTGAACACTGAAGCTTTCTTT.

This clonotype was counted many times. This chain uses TRBV7-9 with TRBJ2-6; the D gene is possibly TRBD2 (5 bases). The CDR3 has 15 amino acids. Looked up from germline, CDR1 is SEHNR and CDR2 is FQNEAQ (reference sequence). Trimming removed 6 bases from V and 0 bases from J, with 9 bases in between. Here the CDR3 DNA reads TGTGCCAGCAGGGGAGAGATCTCTGGGGCCAACGTCCTGACTTTC. This translates into CASRGEISGANVLTF. Using reference TRBV7-9 and TRBJ2-6 for the parts outside the CDR3, the full variable domain is DTGVSQNPRHKITKRGQNVTFRCDPISEHNRLYWYRQTLGQGPEFLTYFQNEAQLEKSRLLSDRFSAERPKGSFSTLEIQRTEQGDSAMYLCASRGEISGANVLTFGAGSRLTVL.

The CDR3 DNA sequence: TGTGCCAGCTCACCAGAGGGTTGGTTAAGCAATGAGCAGTTCTTC. Translating gives CASSPEGWLSNEQFF. The chain carries TRBV18 and TRBJ2-1; TRBD2 might be the D (5 bases). The V gene lost 2 bases and the J gene lost 6 bases, with 14 bases spanning the gap. The CDR3 sequence is 15 residues long. The germline V gene has CDR1 KGHSH and CDR2 LQKENI.

This clonotype was picked up many times. V usage is TRBV5-8 and J usage is TRBJ2-3; 7 positions agree with TRBD1. CDR1 and CDR2 (germline): SGHTS, YDEGEE. This CDR3 comprises 15 residues. Trimming cost V 1 base and J 3 bases; bases outside gene matches: 5. The CDR3 protein is CASSLTGDRTDTQYF. CDR3 DNA sequence: TGTGCCAGCAGCTTGACAGGGGATCGGACAGATACGCAGTATTTT.

This clonotype was recorded many times. The chain is built from TRBV7-2 and TRBJ2-1, with TRBD2 matching over 14 bases. Trimming removed 2 bases from V and 8 bases from J; junction bases left unmatched: 8. Germline assignment: CDR1 SGHTA and CDR2 FQGNSA. This CDR3 spans 17 amino acids. The CDR3 spells CASSLMSGLAGAHEQFF. The CDR3 DNA sequence: TGTGCCAGCAGCTTAATGTCGGGACTAGCGGGAGCACATGAGCAGTTCTTC.

For this clonotype: Given a far larger clone just one base away, this is likely a sequencing read error. The chain carries TRBV27 and TRBJ2-7; 11 bases map to TRBD1. The CDR3 is 16 residues long. CDR1 is MNHEY and CDR2 is SMNVEV in the germline V gene (reference sequence). The trim removed 6 bases at V and 7 bases at J, leaving 14 bases unmatched. The DNA of the CDR3 is TGTGCCAGCAGCCTCTACCGGGACAGGGGGGTAAATGAGCAGTACTTC. It specifies CASSLYRDRGVNEQYF.

This clonotype has a count of ten or more. The chain combines TRBV4-3 with TRBJ1-2, with D perhaps matching TRBD1 (5 bases). This CDR3 is built from 14 residues. The V end was cut by 0 bases, the J end by 10 bases, with 15 bases between. Germline CDR1 LGHNA, CDR2 YSLEER. The CDR3 reads CASSQDMQGRTYTF. In DNA form, the CDR3 reads TGCGCCAGCAGCCAAGATATGCAGGGCAGAACCTACACCTTC.

A remark on this clonotype: This may be a read error: a much more frequent sequence differs by one nucleotide. The rearrangement uses TRBV7-9 and TRBJ2-7; no reliable D call. V was shortened by 1 base and J by 3 bases, with 13 bases between the two germline ends. This CDR3 is built from 15 residues. The germline CDR1 and CDR2 sequences are SEHNR and FQNEAQ (reference sequence). CDR3 loop: CASSLVGVGSYEQYF. Written as DNA, the CDR3 is TGTGCCAGCAGCTTAGTCGGCGTGGGAAGCTACGAGCAGTACTTC.

This clonotype was seen many times. The chain combines TRBV29-1 with TRBJ2-1; D gene uncertain. Deletions cut 5 bases from V and 3 bases from J, with 14 bases between. This CDR3 contains 14 residues. Germline lookup yields CDR1 SQVTM and CDR2 ANQGSEA. CDR3 sequence: CSVYGISRYNEQFF. CDR3 nucleotides: TGCAGCGTTTATGGGATTTCGCGCTACAATGAGCAGTTCTTC.

Notes on this clonotype: One base separates it from a far larger clone, so it is likely a read error. V is TRBV28 and J is TRBJ1-5, with TRBD1 matching 8 bases. The CDR3 sequence is 15 residues long. The V gene end was trimmed by 8 bases and the J gene end by 1 base; junction bases not matched to a gene: 7. Germline loops: CDR1 MDHEN, CDR2 SYDVKM. The CDR3 is CASRDRGGSNQPQHF. As DNA, the CDR3 is TGTGCCAGCCGAGACAGGGGCGGAAGCAATCAGCCCCAGCATTTT.

On this clonotype itself: A read error may explain this, as a much larger clone is one base away. The V and J genes are TRBV19 and TRBJ2-1; no definite D call. The germline V gene has CDR1 LNHDA and CDR2 SQIVND (reference sequence). The CDR3 extends over 12 amino acids. The CDR3 here is CACSTSYNEQFF. DNA of the CDR3: TGTGCCTGTAGTACTTCGTACAATGAGCAGTTCTTC.

The chain carries TRBV25-1 and TRBJ2-2, with TRBD2 identical over 8 bases. With V trimmed by 2 bases and J by 7 bases, 6 bases remained unmatched. CDR1 and CDR2 from the germline V gene are MGHDK and SYGVNS. CDR3 length: 15 amino acids. As DNA, the CDR3 is TGTGCCAGCAGTGAAATGCGGGGGGCGGACGGGGAGCTGTTTTTT. Residues: CASSEMRGADGELFF.

At least ten counts were recorded for this clonotype. The CDR3 nucleotides read TGCGCCAGCAGCTTGGTGCGGGGGAGCCAAGAGACCCAGTACTTC. Encoded protein: CASSLVRGSQETQYF. V gene TRBV5-1 combines with J gene TRBJ2-5; 7 bases align to TRBD2. CDR3 size: 15 residues. Germline values: CDR1 SGHRS, CDR2 YFSETQ. The ends lost 0 bases at V and 1 base at J; junction bases unmatched: 3.

The CDR3 region is CASSLAGPSYNEQFF. For the CDR3, the DNA is TGTGCCAGCAGCTTAGCGGGACCTTCCTACAATGAGCAGTTCTTC. The V call is TRBV7-2, the J call TRBJ2-1; D possibly uses TRBD1 or TRBD2 (5 bases each). The CDR3 contains 15 residues. CDR1 is SGHTA, CDR2 FQGNSA, per germline. Trimming took 0 bases from V and 1 from J, leaving 7 bases between them.

Ten or more counts support this clonotype. This sequence joins TRBV6-5 and TRBJ2-7; possibly TRBD2 for D (5 bases). The CDR3 contains 14 residues. Deletions cut 11 bases from V and 1 base from J, with 18 bases between. Germline V CDR1 and CDR2: MNHEY, SVGAGI. CDR3: CAGNGGLASYEQYF. The CDR3 nucleotides read TGTGCCGGGAACGGCGGGCTAGCATCCTACGAGCAGTACTTC.